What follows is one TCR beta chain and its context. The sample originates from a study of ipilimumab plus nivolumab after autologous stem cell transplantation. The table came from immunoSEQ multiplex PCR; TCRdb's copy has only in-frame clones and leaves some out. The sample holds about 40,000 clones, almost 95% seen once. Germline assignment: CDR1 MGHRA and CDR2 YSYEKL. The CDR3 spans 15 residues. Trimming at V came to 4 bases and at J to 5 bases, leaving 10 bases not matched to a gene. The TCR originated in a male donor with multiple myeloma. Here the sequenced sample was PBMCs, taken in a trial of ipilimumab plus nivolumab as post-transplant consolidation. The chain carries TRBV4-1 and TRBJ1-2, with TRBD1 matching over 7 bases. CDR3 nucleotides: TGCGCCAGCAGCCCCCCGGGACAGACCTTTTATGGCTACACCTTC. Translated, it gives CASSPPGQTFYGYTF.